This T cell receptor beta chain was recorded in a study of technical replicates of blood from a handful of donors. Deletions cut 11 bases from V and 4 bases from J, with 21 bases between. The CDR3 is made up of 14 amino acids. Germline assignment: CDR1 SNHLY and CDR2 FYNNEI. Data came from immunoSEQ multiplex PCR; TCRdb stores just in-frame clones and leaves some out. The profile shows more than 65,000 clones, roughly 95% of them singletons. This clone was seen once. The material sequenced was T cells isolated from PBMCs. V gene TRBV2 combines with J gene TRBJ2-7, with a weak D call TRBD1 (7 bases). The TCR originated in a human donor in good health. The CDR3 is CASQGQGGIYEQYF. DNA for the CDR3: TGTGCCTCCCAAGGGCAGGGGGGAATTTACGAGCAGTACTTC.